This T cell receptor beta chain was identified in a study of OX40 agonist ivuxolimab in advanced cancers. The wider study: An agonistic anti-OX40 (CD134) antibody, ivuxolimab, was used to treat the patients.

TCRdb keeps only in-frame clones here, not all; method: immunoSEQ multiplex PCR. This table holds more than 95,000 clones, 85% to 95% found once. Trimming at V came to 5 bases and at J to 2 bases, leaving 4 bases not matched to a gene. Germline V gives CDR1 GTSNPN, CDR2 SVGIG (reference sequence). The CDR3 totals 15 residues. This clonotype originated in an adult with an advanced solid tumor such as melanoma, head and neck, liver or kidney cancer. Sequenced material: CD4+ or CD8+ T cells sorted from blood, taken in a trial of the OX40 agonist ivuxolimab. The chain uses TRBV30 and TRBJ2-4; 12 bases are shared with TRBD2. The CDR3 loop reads CAWAGTSGSKNIQYF. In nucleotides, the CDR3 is TGTGCCTGGGCAGGGACTAGCGGGTCCAAAAACATTCAGTACTTC.